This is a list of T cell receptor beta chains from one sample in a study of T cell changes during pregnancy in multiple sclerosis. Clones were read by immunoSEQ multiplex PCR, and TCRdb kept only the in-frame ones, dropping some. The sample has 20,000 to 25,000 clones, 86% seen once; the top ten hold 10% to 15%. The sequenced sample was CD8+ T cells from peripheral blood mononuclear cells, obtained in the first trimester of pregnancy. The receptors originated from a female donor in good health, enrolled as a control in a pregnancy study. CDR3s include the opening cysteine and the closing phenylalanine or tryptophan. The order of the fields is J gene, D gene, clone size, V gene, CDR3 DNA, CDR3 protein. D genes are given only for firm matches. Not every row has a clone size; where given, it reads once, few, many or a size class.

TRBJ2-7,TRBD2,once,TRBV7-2,TGTGCCACCGCCGGGACTAGTTCCTACGAGCAGTACTTC,CATAGTSSYEQYF
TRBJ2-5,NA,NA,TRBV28,TGTGCCAGCACATTCCACGGGAGAAGTTCCCAAGAGACCCAGTACTTC,CASTFHGRSSQETQYF
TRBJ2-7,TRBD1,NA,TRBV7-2,TGTGCCAGCAGCCCAGACAGGGGTCGGTCCTACGAGCAGTACTTC,CASSPDRGRSYEQYF
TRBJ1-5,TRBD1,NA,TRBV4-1,TGCGCCAGCAGCCAGAGGAAACAGGGGTTTAGCAATCAGCCCCAGCATTTT,CASSQRKQGFSNQPQHF
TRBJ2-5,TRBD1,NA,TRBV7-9,TGTGCCAGCAGCTTAAAAGCAGGGGGCAGGGAGACCCAGTACTTC,CASSLKAGGRETQYF
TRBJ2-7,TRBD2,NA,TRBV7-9,TGTGCCAGCAGCTTAAACCTGGGGACTAGAGGCTACGAGCAGTACTTC,CASSLNLGTRGYEQYF
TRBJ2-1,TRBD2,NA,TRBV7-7,TGTGCTAGCAGCTTAGGACTAGCGGGAGGTGATGAGCAGTTCTTC,CASSLGLAGGDEQFF
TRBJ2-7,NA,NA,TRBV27,TGTGCCAGCAGTTTAACCTGGCGGGCGAGCTCCTACGAGCAGTACTTC,CASSLTWRASSYEQYF
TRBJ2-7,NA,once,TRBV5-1,TGCGCCAGCAGCTTGGCCGATAGCGACGAGCAGTACTTC,CASSLADSDEQYF
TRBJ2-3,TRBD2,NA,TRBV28,TGTGCCAGCACCGTCGGTAGCGGGGGGATGGGGGATACGCAGTATTTT,CASTVGSGGMGDTQYF
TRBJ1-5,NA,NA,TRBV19,TGTGCCTCAAGAGGGACAAGCAATCAGCCCCAGCATTTT,CASRGTSNQPQHF
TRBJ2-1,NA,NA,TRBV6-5,TGTGCCAGCAGATTTGCCAGTAGAGGTGAGCAGTTCTTC,CASRFASRGEQFF
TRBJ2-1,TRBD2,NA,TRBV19,TGTGCCAGTAGTATCGGGACTACCAATGAGCAGTTCTTC,CASSIGTTNEQFF
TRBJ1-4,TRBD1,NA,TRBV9,TGTGCCAGCAGCGTTCTCGGGACAGGTCGCGGTGGGCTGTTTTTT,CASSVLGTGRGGLFF
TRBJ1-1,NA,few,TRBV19,TGTGCCAGTAGTATCTCGGGGGGGAATGAAGCTTTCTTT,CASSISGGNEAFF
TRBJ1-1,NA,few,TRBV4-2,TGTGCCAGCAGCCAAGGGGGACACAAGAACACTGAAGCTTTCTTT,CASSQGGHKNTEAFF
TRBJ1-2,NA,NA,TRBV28,TGTGCCAGCAGATTAAAGGGGAACGGCTATGGCTACACCTTC,CASRLKGNGYGYTF
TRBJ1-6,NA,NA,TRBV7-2,TGTGCCAGCAGTACAGACCTCAGGGTTAATTCACCCCTCCACTTT,CASSTDLRVNSPLHF
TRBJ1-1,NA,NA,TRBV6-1,TGTGCCAGCCGAGGTCCGGGTAACACTGAAGCTTTCTTT,CASRGPGNTEAFF
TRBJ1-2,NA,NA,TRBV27,TGTGCCAGCAGTTTATCCGGGGACTATGGCTACACCTTC,CASSLSGDYGYTF
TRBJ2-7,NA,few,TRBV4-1,TGCGCCAGCAGCCAAGAACCGGTAATCCACGAGCAGTACTTC,CASSQEPVIHEQYF
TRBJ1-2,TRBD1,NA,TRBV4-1,TGCGCCAGCAGTCACGACAGGGTTTCCTATGGCTACACCTTC,CASSHDRVSYGYTF
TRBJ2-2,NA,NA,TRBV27,TGTGCCAGCAGTCAAACGCGGGGCACCGGGGAGCTGTTTTTT,CASSQTRGTGELFF
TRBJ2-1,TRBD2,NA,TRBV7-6,TGTGCCAGCAGACTTACTAGCGGGGTCGACAATGAGCAGTTCTTC,CASRLTSGVDNEQFF
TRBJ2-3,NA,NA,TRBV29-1,TGCAGCGTAGGACGGACAGCAACCACAGATACGCAGTATTTT,CSVGRTATTDTQYF
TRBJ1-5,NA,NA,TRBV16,TGTGCCAGCAGCTCCTCGGAGGACAGCAATCAGCCCCAGCATTTT,CASSSSEDSNQPQHF
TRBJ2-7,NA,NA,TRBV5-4,TGTGCCAGCAGCTTGGGGCCCCTCGAGCAGTACTTC,CASSLGPLEQYF
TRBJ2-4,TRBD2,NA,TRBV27,TGTGCCAGCAGTTCAGTTTCTAGCGGGAAAGCCAAAAACATTCAGTACTTC,CASSSVSSGKAKNIQYF
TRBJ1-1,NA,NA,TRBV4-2,TGTGCCAGCAGCCAGGGGGCGGGCGAAAGGGTATCTGAAGCTTTCTTT,CASSQGAGERVSEAFF
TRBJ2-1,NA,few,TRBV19,TGTGCCAGTAGAATCACATCAGCGGATGAGCAGTTCTTC,CASRITSADEQFF
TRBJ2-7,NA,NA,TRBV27,TGTGCCAGCAGTTTAAAAAGAGAGCTAATGGAGGGGTACGAGCAGTACTTC,CASSLKRELMEGYEQYF
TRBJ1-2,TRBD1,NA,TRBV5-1,TGCGCCAGCAGCTCCGGGGACAGGTCCTCTATTCACTATGGCTACACCTTC,CASSSGDRSSIHYGYTF
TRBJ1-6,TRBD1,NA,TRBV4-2,TGTGCCAGCAGCCAAGATCAGGGGACAGGGAATTCACCCCTCCACTTT,CASSQDQGTGNSPLHF
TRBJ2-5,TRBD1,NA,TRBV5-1,TGCGCCAGCAGCTTGGCAGGGGGCGCGGTGGAGACCCAGTACTTC,CASSLAGGAVETQYF
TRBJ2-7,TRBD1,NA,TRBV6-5,TGTGCCAGCAGTTACTCGGGGACAGGGTCCTACGAGCAGTACTTC,CASSYSGTGSYEQYF
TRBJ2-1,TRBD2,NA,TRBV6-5,TGTGCCAGCAGTGTACCTAGCGGGGGGCAGAATGAGCAGTTCTTC,CASSVPSGGQNEQFF
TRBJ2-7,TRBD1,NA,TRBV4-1,TGCGCCAGCAGCCAGGGACAGGGGACGCGAGAGCAGTACTTC,CASSQGQGTREQYF
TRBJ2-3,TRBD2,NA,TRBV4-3,TGCGCCAGCAGCCCAGAGCTAGCGGGAGGGGCAGATACGCAGTATTTT,CASSPELAGGADTQYF
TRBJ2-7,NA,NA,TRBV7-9,TGTGCCAGCAGCTCGGGACTTTATTCCTACGAGCAGTACTTC,CASSSGLYSYEQYF
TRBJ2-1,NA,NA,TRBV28,TGTGCCAGCAGTGTAGACTCGAGCTCCTACAATGAGCAGTTCTTC,CASSVDSSSYNEQFF
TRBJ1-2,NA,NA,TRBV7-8,TGTGCCAGCAGCTTAGGCTACGGACTAGAGGGCTATGGCTACACCTTC,CASSLGYGLEGYGYTF
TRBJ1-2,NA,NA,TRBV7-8,TGTGCCAGCAGCTTACCATCGGACATGACCTCTAACTATGGCTACACCTTC,CASSLPSDMTSNYGYTF
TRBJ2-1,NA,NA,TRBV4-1,TGCGCCAGCAGCCCGAGTGGGCCTGAGCAGTTCTTC,CASSPSGPEQFF
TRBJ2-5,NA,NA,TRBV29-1,TGCAGCGTTGAAGGGACAGAGGGGGACAAGTGGGAGACCCAGTACTTC,CSVEGTEGDKWETQYF
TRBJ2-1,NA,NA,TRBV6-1,TGTGCCAGCAGTGAAAAGGGGGGGGGCTCCTACAATGAGCAGTTCTTC,CASSEKGGGSYNEQFF
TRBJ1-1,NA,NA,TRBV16,TGTGCCAGCAGCCTGCCAAGCCCGGCTGAAGCTTTCTTT,CASSLPSPAEAFF
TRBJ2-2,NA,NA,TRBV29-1,TGCAGCGTTGTCAAAACCGGGGAGCTGTTTTTT,CSVVKTGELFF
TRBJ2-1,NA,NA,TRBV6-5,TGTGCCAGCACCCAGGCCCAAGACGGTGCCAATGAGCAGTTCTTC,CASTQAQDGANEQFF
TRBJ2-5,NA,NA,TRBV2,TGTGCCAGCAGTGGACCGGGACACATCTACCAAGAGACCCAGTACTTC,CASSGPGHIYQETQYF
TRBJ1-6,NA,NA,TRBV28,TGTGCCAGCATCAGACCCAGGGAGGGTTCACCCCTCCACTTT,CASIRPREGSPLHF
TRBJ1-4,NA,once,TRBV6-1,TGTGCCAGCACCCCAGCCAGGAATGAAAAACTGTTTTTT,CASTPARNEKLFF